Below are 6 T cell receptor beta chains sequenced from a single sample in a study of blood T cell repertoires in COVID-19. Using immunoSEQ multiplex PCR, the repertoire was profiled, and TCRdb retains in-frame clones only, with some absent. The sample shows 80,000 or so clones, 80% to 95% of them seen only once. Sequenced input: peripheral blood. Every receptor here comes from a woman aged 50 to 65 in a cohort sampled during active COVID-19.

The DNA for the CDR3 is TGTGCCAGCAGCTTGGTCACAGGAGATCTGAACACTGAAGCTTTCTTT. Translation: CASSLVTGDLNTEAFF. The chain employs TRBV11-2 and TRBJ1-1, with D possibly being TRBD1 (5 bases). Germline V gene data show CDR1 as SGHAT and CDR2 as FQNNGV. The CDR3 spans 16 residues. Trimming removed 3 bases from V and 0 bases from J, with 14 bases in between.

This chain's CDR3 is CASTQTGGAKNIQYF. The CDR3 DNA reads TGTGCCAGCACCCAGACAGGGGGGGCCAAAAACATTCAGTACTTC. The rearrangement uses TRBV2 and TRBJ2-4; TRBD1 matches 9 bases. V lost 7 bases and J lost 1; bases outside the gene matches: 5. The CDR3 contains 15 residues. In germline, CDR1 is SNHLY, CDR2 FYNNEI.

The gene calls are TRBV3-1 (or the pseudogene TRBV3-2) and TRBJ1-4; 9 bases are shared with TRBD1. Unmatched junction bases numbered 7, after V lost 7 bases and J lost 4 bases. CDR1 is LGHDT and CDR2 is YNNKEL in the germline V gene (reference sequence). The CDR3 has 15 amino acids. The CDR3 DNA reads as TGTGCCAGCAACCTAAAGGGACAGGGTAATGAAAAACTGTTTTTT. Amino acid sequence: CASNLKGQGNEKLFF.

The chain combines TRBV7-8 with TRBJ2-3; tentatively, D is TRBD2 (6 bases). This CDR3 contains 15 residues. V lost 5 bases to trimming and J lost 0 bases, with 12 bases between them. CDR1 SGHVS and CDR2 FQNEAQ come from the germline V gene. The CDR3 reads CASSGRDFSTDTQYF. The DNA of the CDR3 is TGTGCCAGCAGCGGCCGGGACTTTAGCACAGATACGCAGTATTTT.

This chain joins TRBV9 and TRBJ1-1; perhaps TRBD1 as D (5 bases). The CDR3 spans 11 residues. Germline assignment: CDR1 SGDLS and CDR2 YYNGEE. V lost 5 bases and J 8 bases, leaving 10 bases between the germline ends. CDR3 nucleotide sequence: TGTGCCAGCAGTGGGACTGGCGAAGCTTTCTTT. This sequence encodes CASSGTGEAFF.

V and J are TRBV28 and TRBJ2-7; 9 bases are a match to TRBD2. The CDR3 consists of 14 residues. Unmatched junction bases numbered 6, after V lost 6 bases and J lost 3 bases. In germline, CDR1 is MDHEN, CDR2 SYDVKM. CDR3 protein: CASSISGSGYEQYF. The CDR3 DNA is TGTGCCAGCAGCATTAGCGGGAGTGGCTACGAGCAGTACTTC.